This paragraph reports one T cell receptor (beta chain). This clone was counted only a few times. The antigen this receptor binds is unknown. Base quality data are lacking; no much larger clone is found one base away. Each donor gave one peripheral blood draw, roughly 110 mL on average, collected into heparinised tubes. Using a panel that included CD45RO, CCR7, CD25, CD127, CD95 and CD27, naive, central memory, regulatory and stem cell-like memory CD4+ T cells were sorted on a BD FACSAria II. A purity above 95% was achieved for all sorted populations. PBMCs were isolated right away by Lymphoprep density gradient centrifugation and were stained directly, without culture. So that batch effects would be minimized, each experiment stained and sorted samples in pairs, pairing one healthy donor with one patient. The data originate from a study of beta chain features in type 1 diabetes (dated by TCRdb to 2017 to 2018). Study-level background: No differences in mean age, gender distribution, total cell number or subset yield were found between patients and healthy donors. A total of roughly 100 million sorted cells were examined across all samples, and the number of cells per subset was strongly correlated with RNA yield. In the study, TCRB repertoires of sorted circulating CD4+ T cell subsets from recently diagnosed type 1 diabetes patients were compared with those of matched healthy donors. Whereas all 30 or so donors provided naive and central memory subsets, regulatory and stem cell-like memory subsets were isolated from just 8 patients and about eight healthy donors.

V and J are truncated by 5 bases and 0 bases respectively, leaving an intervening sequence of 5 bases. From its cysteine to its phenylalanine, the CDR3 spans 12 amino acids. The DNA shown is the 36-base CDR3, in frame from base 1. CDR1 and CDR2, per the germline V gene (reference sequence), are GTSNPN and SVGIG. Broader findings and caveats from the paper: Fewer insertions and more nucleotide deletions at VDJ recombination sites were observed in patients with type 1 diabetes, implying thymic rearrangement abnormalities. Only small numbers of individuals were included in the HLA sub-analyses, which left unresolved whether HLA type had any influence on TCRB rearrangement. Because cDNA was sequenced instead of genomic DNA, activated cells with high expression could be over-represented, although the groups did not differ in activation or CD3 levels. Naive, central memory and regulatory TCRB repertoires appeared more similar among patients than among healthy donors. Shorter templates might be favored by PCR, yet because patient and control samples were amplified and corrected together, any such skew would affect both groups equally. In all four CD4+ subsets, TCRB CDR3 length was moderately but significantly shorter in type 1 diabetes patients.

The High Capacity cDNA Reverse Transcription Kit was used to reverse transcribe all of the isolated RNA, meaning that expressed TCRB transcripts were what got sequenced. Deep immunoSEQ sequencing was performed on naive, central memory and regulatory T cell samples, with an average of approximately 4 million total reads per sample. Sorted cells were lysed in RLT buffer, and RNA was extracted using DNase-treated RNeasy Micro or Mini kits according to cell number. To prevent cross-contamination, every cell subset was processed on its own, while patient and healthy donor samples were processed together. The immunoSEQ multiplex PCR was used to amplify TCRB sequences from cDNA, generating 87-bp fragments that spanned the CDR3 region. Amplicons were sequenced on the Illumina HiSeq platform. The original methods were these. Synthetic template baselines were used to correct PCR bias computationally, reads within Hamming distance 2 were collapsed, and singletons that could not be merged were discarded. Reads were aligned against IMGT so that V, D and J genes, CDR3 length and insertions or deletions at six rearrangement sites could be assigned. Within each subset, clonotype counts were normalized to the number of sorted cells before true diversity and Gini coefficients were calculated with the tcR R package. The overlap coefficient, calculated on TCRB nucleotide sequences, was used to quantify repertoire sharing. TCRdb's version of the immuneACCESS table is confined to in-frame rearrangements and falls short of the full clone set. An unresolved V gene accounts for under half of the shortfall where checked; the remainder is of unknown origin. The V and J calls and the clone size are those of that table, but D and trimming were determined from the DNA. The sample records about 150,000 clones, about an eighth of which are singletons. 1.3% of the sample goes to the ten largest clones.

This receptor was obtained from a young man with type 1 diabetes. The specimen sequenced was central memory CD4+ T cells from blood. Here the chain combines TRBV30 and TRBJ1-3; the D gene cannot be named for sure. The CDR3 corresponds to CAWLSSGNTIYF. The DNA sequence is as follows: TGTGCCTGGCTAAGCTCTGGAAACACCATATATTTT.